The 20 T cell receptor beta chains presented below share a single source sample, sequenced in a study of blood T cell repertoires in COVID-19. Some clones are missing from TCRdb's copy, which holds only in-frame ones; the method was immunoSEQ multiplex PCR. The sample gives more than 65,000 clones, roughly 87% of which show up once; approximately 14% is in the top ten. Specimen: peripheral blood. The receptors here all came from a woman aged 80 or over with acute or convalescent COVID-19.

The V gene is TRBV11-2, the J gene TRBJ2-1; 7 nucleotides agree with TRBD1. Germline V gene data show CDR1 as SGHAT and CDR2 as FQNNGV. This CDR3 is 15 amino acids long. V lost 3 bases, J lost 2 bases, and 4 bases stayed unmatched. The CDR3 DNA is TGTGCCAGCAGCTTTCTGACAGGGACCTACAATGAGCAGTTCTTC. Translation: CASSFLTGTYNEQFF.

This chain joins TRBV6-5 and TRBJ2-3; TRBD1 aligns across 9 bases. The junction had 8 bases not matched to a gene; V was cut back by 3 bases and J by 4 bases. Germline CDR1 and CDR2: MNHEY and SVGAGI. This CDR3 is built from 16 residues. CDR3 DNA: TGTGCCAGCAGTTATAGGGGACAGGGTTTCCCAGATACGCAGTATTTT. Encoded protein: CASSYRGQGFPDTQYF.

This chain uses TRBV6-2 or TRBV6-3 with TRBJ2-2; 8 bases fit TRBD1. The CDR3 covers 19 residues. The germline CDR1 and CDR2 sequences are MNHEY and SVGEGT. V gave up 5 bases and J gave up 0 bases; unmatched junction bases: 14. The chain's CDR3 is CASSPSYGQGVSNTGELFF. CDR3 DNA: TGTGCCAGCAGTCCCTCCTACGGACAGGGCGTTTCGAACACCGGGGAGCTGTTTTTT.

This chain connects TRBV2 to TRBJ2-7, with TRBD2 matching over 7 bases. The CDR3 consists of 15 residues. Per germline, CDR1 SNHLY and CDR2 FYNNEI. V gave up 6 bases and J gave up 3 bases; unmatched junction bases: 11. CDR3: CASRTGTTSLYEQYF. The CDR3 region has the DNA TGTGCCAGCAGGACCGGGACTACCTCCCTCTACGAGCAGTACTTC.

The rearrangement links TRBV6-5 to TRBJ2-3, with 8 bases that match TRBD2. The length of the CDR3 is 14 residues. CDR1 MNHEY and CDR2 SVGAGI come from the germline V gene. Germline trimming cut 7 bases from V and 7 bases from J; bases unmatched to any gene: 10. The CDR3 sequence is CASTFLAGSYTQYF. DNA for the CDR3: TGTGCCAGCACGTTTCTAGCGGGTAGCTATACGCAGTATTTT.

This clone was counted only a few times. The chain couples TRBV7-9 to TRBJ1-2; TRBD1 agrees at 7 bases. Per germline, CDR1 SEHNR and CDR2 FQNEAQ (reference sequence). The V and J ends lost 4 bases and 9 bases, in that order; junction bases with no gene match: 8. The CDR3 has 13 amino acids. For the CDR3, the DNA is TGTGCCAGCAGCTCCTGGGGGACAGTCCGCTACACCTTC. It specifies CASSSWGTVRYTF.

The chain recombines TRBV19 with TRBJ1-1; D remains unclear. The CDR3 loop spans 13 amino acids. V was trimmed by 5 bases and J by 5 bases, leaving 12 bases between them. Germline loops: CDR1 LNHDA, CDR2 SQIVND (reference sequence). The CDR3 DNA reads as TGTGCCAGTAGTGAGACGAAGAGGACTGAAGCTTTCTTT. The encoded protein is CASSETKRTEAFF.

The chain carries TRBV6-5 and TRBJ2-7, with D unresolved. The V end lost 2 bases, the J end lost 6 bases, and 8 bases lay between the germline ends. The length of the CDR3 is 12 residues. CDR1 is MNHEY, CDR2 SVGAGI, per germline. In DNA, the CDR3 is TGTGCCAGCAGTTACGCGGTCGGCGAGCAGTACTTC. It yields the protein CASSYAVGEQYF.

This clone was seen only once. The chain joins TRBV7-8 to TRBJ1-2; TRBD1 aligns across 7 bases. The CDR3 is 15 amino acids. With V trimmed by 3 bases and J by 7 bases, 11 bases remained unmatched. CDR1 SGHVS and CDR2 FQNEAQ come from the germline V gene. DNA for the CDR3: TGTGCCAGCAGCTTGGGGGACAGTAGATTAACTGGCTACACCTTC. Protein: CASSLGDSRLTGYTF.

This clone is a singleton in its sample. The chain employs TRBV7-2 and TRBJ2-6; tentatively, D is TRBD1 (5 bases). The CDR3 consists of 18 residues. V was cut by 5 bases and J by 4 bases, with 21 bases left in between. CDR1 is SGHTA and CDR2 is FQGNSA in the germline V gene. The CDR3 DNA reads TGTGCCAGCAGCCCCGACAGCCGACCTCTTATCGGGGCCAACGTCCTGACTTTC. Translated: CASSPDSRPLIGANVLTF.

This clone was seen just once. The CDR3, as DNA: TGTGCCAGCACTCTCGGTCCAAGCCCTCAAGAGACCCAGTACTTC. Translated: CASTLGPSPQETQYF. The chain couples TRBV2 to TRBJ2-5, with D unresolved. From germline, CDR1 is SNHLY and CDR2 FYNNEI. V lost 7 bases and J 2 bases, leaving 17 bases between the germline ends. The CDR3 runs 15 residues.

The genes are TRBV7-9 and TRBJ1-4; 9 positions match TRBD1. Germline V gene data show CDR1 as SEHNR and CDR2 as FQNEAQ (reference sequence). This CDR3 has 16 amino acids. J lost 4 bases, V lost 2 bases, and 5 bases had no gene match. CDR3 bases: TGTGCCAGCAGCTTATCGAGACAGGGGGTTAATGAAAAACTGTTTTTT. This gives the protein CASSLSRQGVNEKLFF.

The rearrangement joins TRBV19 to TRBJ2-2; perhaps TRBD2 as D (5 bases). The CDR3 runs 11 residues. In germline, CDR1 is LNHDA, CDR2 SQIVND (reference sequence). The CDR3 coding sequence is TGTATGAGGGTGAACACCGGGGAGCTGTTTTTT. It specifies CMRVNTGELFF.

The chain carries TRBV25-1 and TRBJ2-7, with TRBD1 matching 9 bases. The junction had 7 bases not matched to a gene; V was cut back by 1 base and J by 6 bases. Germline CDR1 and CDR2: MGHDK and SYGVNS. This CDR3 spans 15 amino acids. The CDR3 DNA reads as TGTGCCAGCAGTGAATGGGGGACAGGGTTTTCCGAGCAGTACTTC. Translating it yields CASSEWGTGFSEQYF.

The chain is built from TRBV7-7 and TRBJ2-2, with 9 positions matching TRBD2. The J segment lost 3 bases and the V segment lost 1 base, leaving 18 bases of the junction unmatched. In germline, CDR1 is SSHAT, CDR2 FNYEAQ (reference sequence). This CDR3 region has 21 residues. In DNA, the CDR3 is TGTGCCAGCAGCTTAGGACAGGGACTCCGAGCGGGAGGTTGTGACACCGGGGAGCTGTTTTTT. Translating it yields CASSLGQGLRAGGCDTGELFF.

The chain is built from TRBV11-3 and TRBJ2-3; 7 bases map to TRBD2. Germline CDR1 reads SGHNT; CDR2 reads YENEEA. The CDR3 sequence is 16 residues long. The junction had 6 bases not matched to a gene; V was cut back by 1 base and J by 2 bases. The CDR3 region is CASSLGASGHTDTQYF. In DNA, the CDR3 is TGTGCCAGCAGCTTAGGGGCTAGCGGCCACACAGATACGCAGTATTTT.

The CDR3 nucleotides read TGCGCCAGCAGCAACCCAGGGAGGCAAGAGACCCAGTACTTC. Its protein is CASSNPGRQETQYF. This rearrangement joins TRBV5-1 to TRBJ2-5; D might be TRBD2 (6 bases). The CDR3 runs to 14 residues. V was clipped by 4 bases and J by 2 bases, with 12 bases between them. The germline V gene has CDR1 SGHRS and CDR2 YFSETQ.

The chain carries TRBV9 and TRBJ2-3; D might be TRBD2 (5 bases). Trimming removed 0 bases at V and 1 base at J, with 15 bases between. The length of the CDR3 is 17 residues. From germline, CDR1 is SGDLS and CDR2 YYNGEE. CDR3 nucleotides: TGTGCCAGCAGCGTAGCTACTGGGGAGTATGGCACAGATACGCAGTATTTT. As protein: CASSVATGEYGTDTQYF.

The V call is TRBV7-2, the J call TRBJ2-7; 13 nucleotides align to TRBD2. The CDR3 length is 15 residues. Germline CDR1 and CDR2: SGHTA and FQGNSA. Trimming cost V 5 bases and J 1 base; bases outside gene matches: 2. The CDR3, as DNA: TGTGCCAGCAGCGAGGGACTAGCGGGATCCTACGAGCAGTACTTC. It codes for CASSEGLAGSYEQYF.

This clone was observed a few times. The chain uses TRBV27 and TRBJ1-1; D not certain. Trimming removed 0 bases at V and 0 bases at J, with 11 bases between. Germline V gene data show CDR1 as MNHEY and CDR2 as SMNVEV (reference sequence). The CDR3 consists of 16 residues. The CDR3 loop is CASSLSRGSLNTEAFF. Written as DNA, the CDR3 is TGTGCCAGCAGTTTATCACGGGGTTCGTTGAACACTGAAGCTTTCTTT.